The clone carrying this T cell receptor (beta chain) was counted only a few times. The CDR3 covers 12 residues. Deletions cut 0 bases from V and 8 bases from J, with 7 bases between. Germline lookup yields CDR1 WNHNN and CDR2 SYGVQD (reference sequence). These data are taken from a study of blood T cell repertoires in COVID-19. Across the study: Samples representing acute and convalescent COVID-19 were sourced from the United States, Italy and Spain. In each case, the material was cDNA or gDNA derived from T cells, B-cell-depleted T cells, or PBMCs.

Only in-frame clones appear in the TCRdb table, and some are missing; sequencing was by immunoSEQ multiplex PCR. The repertoire includes 250,000 to 300,000 clones, more than 85% of them detected once, and 2.2% sits in the top ten. This receptor was identified in a woman aged 30 to 39 with COVID-19, enrolled during active disease. The chain employs TRBV10-1 and TRBJ1-1; TRBD1 might be the D (5 bases). The sequenced sample consisted of peripheral blood. CDR3 protein: CASSESGGEAFF. As DNA, the CDR3 is TGCGCCAGCAGTGAGTCGGGGGGAGAAGCTTTCTTT.